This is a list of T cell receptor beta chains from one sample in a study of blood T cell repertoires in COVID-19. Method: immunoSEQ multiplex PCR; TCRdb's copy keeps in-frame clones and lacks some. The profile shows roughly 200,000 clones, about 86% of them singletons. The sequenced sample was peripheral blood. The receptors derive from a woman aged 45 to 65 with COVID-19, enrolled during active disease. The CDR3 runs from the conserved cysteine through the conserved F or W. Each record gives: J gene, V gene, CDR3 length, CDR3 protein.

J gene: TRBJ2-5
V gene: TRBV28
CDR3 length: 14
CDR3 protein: CASSSGRPGETQYF

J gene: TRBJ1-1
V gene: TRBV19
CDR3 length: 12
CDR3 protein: CASSTGQAEAFF

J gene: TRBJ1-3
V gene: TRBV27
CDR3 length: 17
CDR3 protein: CASSDYSGTLSGNTIYF

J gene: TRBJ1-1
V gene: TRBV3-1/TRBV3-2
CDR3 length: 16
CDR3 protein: CASSRKGWDRGTEAFF

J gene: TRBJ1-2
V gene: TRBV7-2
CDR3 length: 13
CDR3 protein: CASSSPQGGGYTF

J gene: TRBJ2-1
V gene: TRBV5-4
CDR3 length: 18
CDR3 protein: CASSSRTSGVLSYNEQFF

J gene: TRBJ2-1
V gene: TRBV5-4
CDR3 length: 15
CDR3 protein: CASRNDRGAYNEQFF

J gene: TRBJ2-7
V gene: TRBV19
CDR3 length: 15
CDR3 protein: CASSALRDRTYEQYF

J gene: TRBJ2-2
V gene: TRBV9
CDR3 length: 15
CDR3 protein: CASSVDGTGSGELFF

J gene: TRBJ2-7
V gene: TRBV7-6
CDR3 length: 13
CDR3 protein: CASSLKGGYEQYF

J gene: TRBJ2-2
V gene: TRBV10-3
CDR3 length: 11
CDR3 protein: CAIRETGELFF

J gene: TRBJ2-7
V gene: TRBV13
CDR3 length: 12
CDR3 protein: CASSPGTYEQYF